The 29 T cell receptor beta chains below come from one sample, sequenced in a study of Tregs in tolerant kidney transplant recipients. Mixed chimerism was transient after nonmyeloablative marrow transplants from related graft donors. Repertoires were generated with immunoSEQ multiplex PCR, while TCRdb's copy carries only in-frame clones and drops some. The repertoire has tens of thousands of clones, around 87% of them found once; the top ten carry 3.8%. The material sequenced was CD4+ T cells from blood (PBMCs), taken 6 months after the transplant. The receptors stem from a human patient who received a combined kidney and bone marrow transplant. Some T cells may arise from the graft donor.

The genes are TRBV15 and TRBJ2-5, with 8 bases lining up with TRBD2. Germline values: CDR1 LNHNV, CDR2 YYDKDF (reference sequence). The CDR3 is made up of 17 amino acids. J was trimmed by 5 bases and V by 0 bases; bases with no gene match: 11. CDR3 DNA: TGTGCCACCAGCAGAGACCATAGCGGGACAAGTATGGAGACCCAGTACTTC. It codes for CATSRDHSGTSMETQYF. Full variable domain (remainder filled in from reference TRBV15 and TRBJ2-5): DAMVIQNPRYQVTQFGKPVTLSCSQTLNHNVMYWYQQKSSQAPKLLFHYYDKDFNNEADTPDNFQSRRPNTSFCFLDIRSPGLGDTAMYLCATSRDHSGTSMETQYFGPGTRLLVL.

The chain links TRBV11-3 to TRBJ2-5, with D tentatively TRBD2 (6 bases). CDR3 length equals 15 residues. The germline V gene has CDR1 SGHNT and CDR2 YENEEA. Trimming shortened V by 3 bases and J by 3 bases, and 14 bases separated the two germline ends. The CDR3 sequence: CASSLELSGKETQYF. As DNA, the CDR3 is TGTGCCAGCAGCTTGGAGCTTAGCGGTAAAGAGACCCAGTACTTC.

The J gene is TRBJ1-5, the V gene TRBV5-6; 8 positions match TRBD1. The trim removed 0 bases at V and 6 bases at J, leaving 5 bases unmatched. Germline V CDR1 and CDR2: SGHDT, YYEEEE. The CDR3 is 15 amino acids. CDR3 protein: CASSLAGTGLQPQHF. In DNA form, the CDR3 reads TGTGCCAGCAGCTTGGCCGGGACAGGCCTTCAGCCCCAGCATTTT.

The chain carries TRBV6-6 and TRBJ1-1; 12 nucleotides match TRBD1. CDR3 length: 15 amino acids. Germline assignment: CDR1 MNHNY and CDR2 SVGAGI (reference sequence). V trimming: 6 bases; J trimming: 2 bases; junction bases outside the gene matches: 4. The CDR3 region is CASSTGQGANTEAFF. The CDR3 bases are TGTGCCAGCAGCACGGGACAGGGGGCTAACACTGAAGCTTTCTTT.

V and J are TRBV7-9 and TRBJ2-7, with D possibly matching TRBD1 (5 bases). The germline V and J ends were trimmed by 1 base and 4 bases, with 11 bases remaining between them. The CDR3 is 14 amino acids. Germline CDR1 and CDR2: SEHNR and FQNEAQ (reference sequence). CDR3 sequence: CASSLVGVLYEQYF. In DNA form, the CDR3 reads TGTGCCAGCAGCTTAGTAGGGGTCCTATACGAGCAGTACTTC.

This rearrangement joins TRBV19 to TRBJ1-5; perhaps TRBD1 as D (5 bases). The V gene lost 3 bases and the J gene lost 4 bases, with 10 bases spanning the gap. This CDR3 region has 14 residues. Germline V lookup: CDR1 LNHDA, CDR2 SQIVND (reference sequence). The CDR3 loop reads CASSMGRVNQPQHF. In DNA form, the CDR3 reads TGTGCCAGTAGTATGGGCAGGGTAAATCAGCCCCAGCATTTT.

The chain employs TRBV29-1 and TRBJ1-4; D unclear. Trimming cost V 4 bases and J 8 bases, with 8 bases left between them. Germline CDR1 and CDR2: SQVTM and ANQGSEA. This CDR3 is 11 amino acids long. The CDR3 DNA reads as TGCAGCGTTGGTGAGGGCGAAAAACTGTTTTTT. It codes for CSVGEGEKLFF.

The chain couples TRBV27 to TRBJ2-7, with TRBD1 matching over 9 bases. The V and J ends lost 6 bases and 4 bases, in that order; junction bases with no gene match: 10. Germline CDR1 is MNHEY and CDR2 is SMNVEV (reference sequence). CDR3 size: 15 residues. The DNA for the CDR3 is TGTGCCAGCAGCCCCCCGGGACAGGGTTGGTACGAGCAGTACTTC. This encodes CASSPPGQGWYEQYF.

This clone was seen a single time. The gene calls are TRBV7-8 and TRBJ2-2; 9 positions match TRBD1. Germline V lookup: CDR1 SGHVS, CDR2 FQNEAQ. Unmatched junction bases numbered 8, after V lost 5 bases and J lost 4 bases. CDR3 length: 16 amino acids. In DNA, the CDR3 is TGTGCCAGCAGCCAGGCTTACAGGGGGCCCACCGGGGAGCTGTTTTTT. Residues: CASSQAYRGPTGELFF.

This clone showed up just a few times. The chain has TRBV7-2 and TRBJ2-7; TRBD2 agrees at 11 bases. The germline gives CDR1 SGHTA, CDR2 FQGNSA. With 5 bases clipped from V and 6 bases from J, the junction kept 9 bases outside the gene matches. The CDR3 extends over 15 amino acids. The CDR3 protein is CASSMTSGTTLEQYF. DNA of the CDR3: TGTGCCAGCAGCATGACTAGCGGGACCACCCTCGAGCAGTACTTC.

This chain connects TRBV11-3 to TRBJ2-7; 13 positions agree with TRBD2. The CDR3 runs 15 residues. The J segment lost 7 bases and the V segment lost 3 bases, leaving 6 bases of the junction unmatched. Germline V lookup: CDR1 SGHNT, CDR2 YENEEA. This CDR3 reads CASSFYGTSGAEQYF. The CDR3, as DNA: TGTGCCAGCAGCTTTTACGGGACTAGCGGGGCGGAGCAGTACTTC.

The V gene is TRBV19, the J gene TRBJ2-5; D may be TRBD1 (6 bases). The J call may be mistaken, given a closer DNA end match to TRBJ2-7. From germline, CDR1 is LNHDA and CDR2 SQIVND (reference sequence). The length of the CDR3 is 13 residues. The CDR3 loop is CASSDVQGYEQYF. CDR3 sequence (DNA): TGTGCCAGTAGTGATGTACAGGGCTACGAGCAGTACTTC.

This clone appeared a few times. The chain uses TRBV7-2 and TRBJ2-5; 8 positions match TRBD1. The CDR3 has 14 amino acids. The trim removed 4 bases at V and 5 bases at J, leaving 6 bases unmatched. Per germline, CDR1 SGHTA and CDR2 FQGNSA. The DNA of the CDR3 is TGTGCCAGCAGCTCGAACAGGGGGGTTGAGACCCAGTACTTC. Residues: CASSSNRGVETQYF.

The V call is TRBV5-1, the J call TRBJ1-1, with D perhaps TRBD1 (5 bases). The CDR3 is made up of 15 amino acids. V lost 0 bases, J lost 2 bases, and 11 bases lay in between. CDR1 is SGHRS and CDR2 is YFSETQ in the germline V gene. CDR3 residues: CASSLGGRENTEAFF. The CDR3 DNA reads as TGCGCCAGCAGCTTGGGGGGCAGGGAAAACACTGAAGCTTTCTTT.

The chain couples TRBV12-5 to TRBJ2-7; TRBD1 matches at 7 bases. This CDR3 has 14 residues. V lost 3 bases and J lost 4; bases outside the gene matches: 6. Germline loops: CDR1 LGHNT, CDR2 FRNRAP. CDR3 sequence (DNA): TGTGCTAGTGGTTTAGGGCAGGGGGTGTACGAGCAGTACTTC. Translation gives CASGLGQGVYEQYF.

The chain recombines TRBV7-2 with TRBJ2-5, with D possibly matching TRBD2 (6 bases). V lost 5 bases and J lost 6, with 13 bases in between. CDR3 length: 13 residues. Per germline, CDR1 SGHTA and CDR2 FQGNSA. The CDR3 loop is CASSPWLAQTQYF. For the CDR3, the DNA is TGTGCCAGCAGCCCGTGGCTAGCGCAGACCCAGTACTTC.

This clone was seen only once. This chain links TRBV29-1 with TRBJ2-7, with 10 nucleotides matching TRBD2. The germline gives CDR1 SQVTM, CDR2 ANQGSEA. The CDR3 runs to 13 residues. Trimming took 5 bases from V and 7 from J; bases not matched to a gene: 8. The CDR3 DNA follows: TGCAGCGTTCCCGGGACTAGCGTTCGGGAGCAGTACTTC. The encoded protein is CSVPGTSVREQYF.

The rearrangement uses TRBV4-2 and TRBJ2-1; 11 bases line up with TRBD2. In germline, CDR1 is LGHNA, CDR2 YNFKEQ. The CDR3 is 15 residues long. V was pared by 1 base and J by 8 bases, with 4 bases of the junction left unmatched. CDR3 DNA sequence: TGTGCCAGCAGCCAAGTAGCGGGAGGGCCGCATGAGCAGTTCTTC. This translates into CASSQVAGGPHEQFF.

The CDR3 spells CASSTGQGYEQYF. The CDR3 DNA reads as TGCGCCAGCAGCACGGGACAGGGCTACGAGCAGTACTTC. The gene calls are TRBV5-1 and TRBJ2-5, with 9 bases matching TRBD1. The J call is in doubt because the DNA end fits TRBJ2-7 better. This CDR3 spans 13 amino acids. In germline, CDR1 is SGHRS, CDR2 YFSETQ.

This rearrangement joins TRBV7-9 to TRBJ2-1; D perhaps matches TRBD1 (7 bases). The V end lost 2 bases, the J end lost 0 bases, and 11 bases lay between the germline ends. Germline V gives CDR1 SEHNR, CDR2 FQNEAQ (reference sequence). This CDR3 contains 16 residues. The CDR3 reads CASSLRQGGSYNEQFF. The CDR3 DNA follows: TGTGCCAGCAGCTTAAGGCAGGGGGGCTCCTACAATGAGCAGTTCTTC.

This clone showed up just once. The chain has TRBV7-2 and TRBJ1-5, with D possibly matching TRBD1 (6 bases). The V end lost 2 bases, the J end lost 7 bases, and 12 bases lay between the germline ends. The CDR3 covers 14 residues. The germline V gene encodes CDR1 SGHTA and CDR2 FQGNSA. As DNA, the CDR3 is TGTGCCAGCAGCTTAAAGGGGGAAGGGCAGCCCCAGCATTTT. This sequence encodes CASSLKGEGQPQHF. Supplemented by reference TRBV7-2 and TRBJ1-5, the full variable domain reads GAGVSQSPSNKVTEKGKDVELRCDPISGHTALYWYRQSLGQGLEFLIYFQGNSAPDKSGLPSDRFSAERTGGSVSTLTIQRTQQEDSAVYLCASSLKGEGQPQHFGDGTRLSIL.

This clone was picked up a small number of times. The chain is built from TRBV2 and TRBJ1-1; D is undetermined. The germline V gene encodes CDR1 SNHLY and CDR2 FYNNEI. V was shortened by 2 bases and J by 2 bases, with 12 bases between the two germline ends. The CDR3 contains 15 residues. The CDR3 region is CASSEKVRTNTEAFF. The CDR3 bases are TGTGCCAGCAGTGAAAAGGTGCGGACTAACACTGAAGCTTTCTTT.

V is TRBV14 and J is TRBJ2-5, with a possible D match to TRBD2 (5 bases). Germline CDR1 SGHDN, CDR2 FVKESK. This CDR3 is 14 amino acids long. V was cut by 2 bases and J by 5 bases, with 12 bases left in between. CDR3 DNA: TGTGCCAGCAGCCAAATGAGGGAGAGGGAGACCCAGTACTTC. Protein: CASSQMRERETQYF.

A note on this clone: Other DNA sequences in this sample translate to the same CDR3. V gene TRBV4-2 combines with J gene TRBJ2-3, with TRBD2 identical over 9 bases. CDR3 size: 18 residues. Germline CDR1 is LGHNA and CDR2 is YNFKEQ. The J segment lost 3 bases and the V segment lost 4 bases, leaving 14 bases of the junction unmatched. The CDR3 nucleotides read TGTGCCAGCAGCCTGGGAGTAGTAGCGGGAGTAAGGACAGATACGCAGTATTTT. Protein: CASSLGVVAGVRTDTQYF.

The CDR3 coding sequence is TGTGCCAGCAGCCCAATTCCCCCACAGGGGGCACGGGAAAAACTGTTTTTT. Its protein product is CASSPIPPQGAREKLFF. The genes are TRBV7-6 and TRBJ1-4; 9 bases are a match to TRBD1. V lost 5 bases to trimming and J lost 8 bases; unmatched junction nucleotides: 15. The CDR3 spans 17 residues. Germline loops: CDR1 SGHVS, CDR2 FNYEAQ.

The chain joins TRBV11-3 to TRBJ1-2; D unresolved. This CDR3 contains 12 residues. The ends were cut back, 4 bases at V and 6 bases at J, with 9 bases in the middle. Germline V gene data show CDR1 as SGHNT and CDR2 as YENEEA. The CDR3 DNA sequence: TGTGCCAGCAGCTGGGCCGACCATGGCTACACCTTC. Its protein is CASSWADHGYTF.

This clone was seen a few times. DNA of the CDR3: TGTGCCATCAGTTTGGGACAGGGGGATGGCTACACCTTC. Its translation: CAISLGQGDGYTF. The V and J genes are TRBV10-3 and TRBJ1-2; 11 bases align to TRBD1. Trimming removed 5 bases from V and 6 bases from J; junction bases left unmatched: 2. Germline CDR1 reads ENHRY; CDR2 reads SYGVKD. This CDR3 region has 13 residues.

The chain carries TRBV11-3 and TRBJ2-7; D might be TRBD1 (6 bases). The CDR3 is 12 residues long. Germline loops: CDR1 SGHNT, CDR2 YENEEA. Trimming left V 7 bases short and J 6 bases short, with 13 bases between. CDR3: CASTRGLSEQYF. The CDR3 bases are TGTGCCAGCACCAGGGGCCTTAGCGAGCAGTACTTC.

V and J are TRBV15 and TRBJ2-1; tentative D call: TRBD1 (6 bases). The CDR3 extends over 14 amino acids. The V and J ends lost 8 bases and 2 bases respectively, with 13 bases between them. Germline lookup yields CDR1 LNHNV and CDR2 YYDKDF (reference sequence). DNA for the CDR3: TGTGCCACCGGGGTGGGGGCGACCTACAATGAGCAGTTCTTC. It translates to CATGVGATYNEQFF.